The clone carrying this TCR beta chain has just a few counts. Antigen unknown. This specimen comes from a study of blood T cells in healthy people across ages. Peripheral blood, about 10 milliliters per donor, was collected. Losses at the gene ends were 6 bases for V and 6 bases for J; bases not matched to a gene: 1. Germline-derived CDR1 and CDR2 are MNHEY and SVGAGI. The CDR3 extends over 12 amino acids. Whole-study findings and limits: What prevented conclusive comparison of naive and antigen-experienced cells was that PBMCs were unsorted. Possibly, changes in expanded clonotypes were confounded because donor CMV status was unknown. Observed TCR beta diversity per million T cells went down as age went up. This fall followed a roughly linear course with age.

Primers used in a second PCR of about 6 to 11 cycles were a sample-barcoded 5' primer and a J-beta primer mix. TCRdb re-called the 5' RACE reads with MiXCR, one entry per CDR3 protein. Here the sample spans hundreds of thousands of distinct CDR3 sequences, less than 80% being singletons. The V call is TRBV6-5, the J call TRBJ2-4, with 8 nucleotides matching TRBD1. This sequence originates from a man between 25 and 39 years old in good health. The material sequenced was blood. The CDR3 region is CASSGQGNIQYF. The CDR3 coding sequence is TGTGCCAGCAGCGGACAGGGAAACATTCAGTACTTC.